This T cell receptor beta chain came from a study of human T cells and chemical hapten exposure. Time point: patch test 2, 6 weeks after DPC sensitization. The treatment here: therapeutic diphenylcyclopropenone sensitization with weekly scalp DPC. Donors were 18 to 70-year-old alopecia patients suitable for DPC. This clonotype has ten or more counts. The antigen is not known. Broader study findings: Relative to controls, expanded TCRs formed significantly more large CDR3 similarity clusters.

CDR1 is SGHDN and CDR2 is FVKESK in the germline V gene. The CDR3 contains 14 residues. V was shortened by 2 bases and J by 4 bases, with 12 bases between the two germline ends. Authors' processing steps: Individual samples carried between about 23,224 and 700,000 TCRs, with 95,638 as the median. TCRdb processed the RACE reads anew with MiXCR; each CDR3 protein has one entry. The V and J calls reflect TCRdb's pipeline rather than the authors' work. The sample includes more than 80,000 distinct CDR3 sequences, under 11% of them seen just once. The specimen comprised whole blood, sampled in connection with sensitization to the hapten diphenylcyclopropenone (DPC). The sequence was collected from a woman aged 50 to 65 with alopecia areata. Some clones in this sample may be carry-over from other donors' samples. The chain employs TRBV14 and TRBJ2-7; D gene unclear. The CDR3 spells CASSQRPSSYEQYF. As DNA, the CDR3 is TGTGCCAGCAGCCAAAGGCCTAGTTCGTACGAGCAGTACTTC.